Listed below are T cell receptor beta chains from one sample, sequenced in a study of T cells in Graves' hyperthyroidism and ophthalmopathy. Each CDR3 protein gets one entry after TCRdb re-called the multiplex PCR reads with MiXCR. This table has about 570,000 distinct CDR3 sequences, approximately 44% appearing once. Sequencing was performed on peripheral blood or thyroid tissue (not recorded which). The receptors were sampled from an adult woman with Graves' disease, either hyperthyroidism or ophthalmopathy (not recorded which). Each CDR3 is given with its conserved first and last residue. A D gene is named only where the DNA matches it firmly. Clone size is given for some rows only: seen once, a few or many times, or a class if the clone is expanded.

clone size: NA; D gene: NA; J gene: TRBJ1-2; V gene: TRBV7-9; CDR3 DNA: TGTGCCAGCAGCTTAGCGTTGGGAGGCTACACCTTC; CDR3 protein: CASSLALGGYTF
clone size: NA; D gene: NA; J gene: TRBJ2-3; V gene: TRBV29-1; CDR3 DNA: TGCAGCGCCTGGGGCACAGATACGCAGTATTTT; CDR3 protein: CSAWGTDTQYF
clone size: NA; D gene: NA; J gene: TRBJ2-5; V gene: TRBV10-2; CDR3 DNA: TGCGCCAGCACTTTATCTCGGCTAGCCGAAGAGACCCAGTACTTC; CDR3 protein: CASTLSRLAEETQYF
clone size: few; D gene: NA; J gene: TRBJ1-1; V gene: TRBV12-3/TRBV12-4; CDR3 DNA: TGTGCCAGCAGTCCGCAGTTGGGCACTGAAGCTTTCTTT; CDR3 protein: CASSPQLGTEAFF
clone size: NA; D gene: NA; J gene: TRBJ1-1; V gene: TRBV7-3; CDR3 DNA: TGTGCCAGCAGTGACCTTAGGCCGGGGCTACCTGAAGCTTTCTTT; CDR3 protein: CASSDLRPGLPEAFF
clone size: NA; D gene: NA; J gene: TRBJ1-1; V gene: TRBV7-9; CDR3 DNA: TGTGCCAGCAGCCCCTCGACAGTTGGCACTGAAGCTTTCTTT; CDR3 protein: CASSPSTVGTEAFF
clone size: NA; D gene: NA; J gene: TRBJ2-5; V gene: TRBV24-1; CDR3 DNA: TGTGCCACCAGTGACCCACCCGGGGAGACCCAGTACTTC; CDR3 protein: CATSDPPGETQYF
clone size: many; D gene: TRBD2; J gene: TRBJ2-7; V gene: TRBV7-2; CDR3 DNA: TGTGCCAGCAGCTTAGTACTAGCGGGAGGCTACGAGCAGTACTTC; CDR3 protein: CASSLVLAGGYEQYF
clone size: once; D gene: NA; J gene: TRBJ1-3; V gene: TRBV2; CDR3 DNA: TGTGCCAGCACGGCCTCTGGAAACACCATATATTTT; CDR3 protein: CASTASGNTIYF
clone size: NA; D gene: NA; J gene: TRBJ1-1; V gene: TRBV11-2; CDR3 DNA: TGTGCCAGCAGCTTTTTTTCCGGGGTGAGCACTGAAGCTTTCTTT; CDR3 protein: CASSFFSGVSTEAFF
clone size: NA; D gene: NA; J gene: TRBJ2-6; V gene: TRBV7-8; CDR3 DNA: TGTGCCAGCAGCCAGACGGTCCTGACTTTC; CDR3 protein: CASSQTVLTF
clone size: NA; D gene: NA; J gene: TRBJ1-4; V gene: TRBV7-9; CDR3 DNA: TGTGCCAGCAGCTTAGGACGTACTAATGAAAAACTGTTTTTT; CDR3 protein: CASSLGRTNEKLFF
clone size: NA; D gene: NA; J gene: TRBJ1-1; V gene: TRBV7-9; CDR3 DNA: TGTGCCAGCAGCCACGGCATGACCTGGGGTGAAGCTTTCTTT; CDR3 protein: CASSHGMTWGEAFF
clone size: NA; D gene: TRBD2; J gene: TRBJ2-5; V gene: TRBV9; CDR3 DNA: TGTGCCAGCAGCGTAGGGACTAGCCGGGGCCAAAAGACCCAGTACTTC; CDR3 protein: CASSVGTSRGQKTQYF
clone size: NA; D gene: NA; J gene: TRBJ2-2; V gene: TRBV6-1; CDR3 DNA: TGTGCCAGCAGCCAAGCCGGCGGGACACCGAGGACCGGGGAGCTGTTTTTT; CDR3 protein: CASSQAGGTPRTGELFF
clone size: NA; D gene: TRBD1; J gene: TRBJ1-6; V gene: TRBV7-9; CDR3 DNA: TGTGCCAGCAGCCTAATAGGGGGCTTTTCACCCCTCCACTTT; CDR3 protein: CASSLIGGFSPLHF
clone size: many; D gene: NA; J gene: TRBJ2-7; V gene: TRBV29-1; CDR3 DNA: TGCAGCGTTGTCCGGGACCCAACCTACGAGCAGTACTTC; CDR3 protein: CSVVRDPTYEQYF
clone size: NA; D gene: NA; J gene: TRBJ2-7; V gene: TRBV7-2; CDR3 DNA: TGTGCCAGCAGCGAGGGCAGGAATTACGAGCAGTACTTC; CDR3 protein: CASSEGRNYEQYF
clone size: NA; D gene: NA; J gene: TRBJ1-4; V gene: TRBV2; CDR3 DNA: TGTGCCAGCAGTCACAGGGATTTT; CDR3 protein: CASSHRDF
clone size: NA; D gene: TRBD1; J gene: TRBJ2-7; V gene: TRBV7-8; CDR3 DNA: TGTGCCAGCAGCTTAGTTGGCCCGGGACAGGGTATAGGGGTGCAGTACTTC; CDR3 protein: CASSLVGPGQGIGVQYF
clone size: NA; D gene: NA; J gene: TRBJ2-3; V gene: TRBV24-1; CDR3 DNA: TGTGCCACCAGTGAGGGGACACCATGCACAGATACGCAGTATTTT; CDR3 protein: CATSEGTPCTDTQYF
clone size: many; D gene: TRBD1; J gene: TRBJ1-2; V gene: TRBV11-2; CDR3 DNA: TGTGCCAGCAGCCCCACAGGGGACGCGACGAGGACCTTC; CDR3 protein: CASSPTGDATRTF
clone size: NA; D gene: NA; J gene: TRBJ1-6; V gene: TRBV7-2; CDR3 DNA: TGTGCCAGCAGCATACGAGGGGGGTCCTATAATTCACCCCTCCACTTT; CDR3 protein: CASSIRGGSYNSPLHF
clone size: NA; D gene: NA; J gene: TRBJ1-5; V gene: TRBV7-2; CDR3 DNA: TGCGCCAGCAGCCAAGACAGTCTAAGTCGTCAGCCCCAGCATTTT; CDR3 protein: CASSQDSLSRQPQHF
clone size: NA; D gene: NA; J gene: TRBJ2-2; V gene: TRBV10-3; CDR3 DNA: TGTGCCATCAGTGACTACAGGAATTACACCGGGGAGCTGTTTTTT; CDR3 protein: CAISDYRNYTGELFF
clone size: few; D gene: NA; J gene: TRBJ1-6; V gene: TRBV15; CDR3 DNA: TGTGCCACCAGCAGAGCGAGCGGGACATTTAATTCACCCCTCCACTTT; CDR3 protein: CATSRASGTFNSPLHF
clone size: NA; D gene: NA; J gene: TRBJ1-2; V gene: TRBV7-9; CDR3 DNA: TGTGCCAGCAGCTTAGCGGGGAGCGATGGCTACACCTTC; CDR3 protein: CASSLAGSDGYTF
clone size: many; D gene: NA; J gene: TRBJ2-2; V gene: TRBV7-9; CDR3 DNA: TGTGCCAGCCGCATACAGGGGAACACCGGGGAGCTGTTTTTT; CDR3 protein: CASRIQGNTGELFF
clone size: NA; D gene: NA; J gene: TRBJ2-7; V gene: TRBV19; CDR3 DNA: TGTGCCAGTAGTATTTGGGGATACGAGCAGTACTTC; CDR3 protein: CASSIWGYEQYF